The T cell receptor (beta chain) described here comes from a study of blood T cells in healthy people across ages. Looking at the study overall: T cells yielded about one barcoded beta molecule per two cells through template switching.

For the second PCR, which ran for about 6 to 11 cycles, a sample-barcoded 5' primer and a J-beta primer mix were used. TCRdb fed the 5' RACE reads into MiXCR, producing one record per CDR3 protein. This table holds around 500,000 distinct CDR3 sequences, about 45% found once. V lost 9 bases and J lost 6; bases outside the gene matches: 5. Germline V gene data show CDR1 as MGHRA and CDR2 as YSYEKL. This CDR3 has 13 residues. This sequence joins TRBV4-1 and TRBJ1-4, with 9 bases aligning to TRBD1. The sequence was obtained from a man older than 75 in good health. The sample comprised blood. CDR3 in amino acids: CASRWTGDEKLFF. The CDR3 DNA reads TGCGCCAGTAGATGGACAGGGGATGAAAAACTGTTTTTT.